These 4 T cell receptor beta chains were all obtained from the same sample, sequenced in a study of blood T cell repertoires in COVID-19. Here immunoSEQ multiplex PCR was the method, and the copy in TCRdb shows in-frame clones only, minus some. The profile covers about 120,000 clones, with 75% to 90% appearing a single time and approximately 28% taken by the ten largest. The sequenced sample was peripheral blood. These TCRs come from a man between 65 and 80 years old with active or convalescent COVID-19.

This clone was counted a few times. The chain recombines TRBV6-6 with TRBJ1-1; D unresolved. CDR1 is MNHNY and CDR2 is SVGAGI in the germline V gene (reference sequence). V shed 0 bases and J shed 7 bases, with 12 bases lying between them. The CDR3 is 14 amino acids. CDR3 nucleotide sequence: TGTGCCAGCAGTTACTCGGTGCGTTCCGGTGAAGCTTTCTTT. Translating it yields CASSYSVRSGEAFF.

V gene TRBV19 combines with J gene TRBJ1-5; a weak D match, TRBD1 (5 bases). The CDR3 has 15 residues. The germline V gene encodes CDR1 LNHDA and CDR2 SQIVND (reference sequence). The germline V and J ends were trimmed by 6 bases and 0 bases, with 12 bases remaining between them. The CDR3 here is CASSTTATSNQPQHF. The CDR3 DNA reads TGTGCCAGTAGCACGACAGCCACTAGCAATCAGCCCCAGCATTTT.

The gene calls are TRBV29-1 and TRBJ2-1; D perhaps matches TRBD2 (6 bases). Germline-derived CDR1 and CDR2 are SQVTM and ANQGSEA. The CDR3 extends over 15 amino acids. The germline V and J ends were trimmed by 1 base and 2 bases, with 12 bases remaining between them. In nucleotides, the CDR3 is TGCAGCGTTGAAGTGTGGGACTCCGCCTACAATGAGCAGTTCTTC. This codes for CSVEVWDSAYNEQFF.

The chain employs TRBV6-5 and TRBJ1-4; D is undetermined. From germline, CDR1 is MNHEY and CDR2 SVGAGI. Trimming cost V 0 bases and J 7 bases, with 12 bases left between them. The CDR3 consists of 15 residues. The CDR3 reads CASSYSWSGIEKLFF. In DNA, the CDR3 is TGTGCCAGCAGTTACTCGTGGTCAGGCATTGAAAAACTGTTTTTT.